This T cell receptor beta chain was sequenced in a study of Ad26.COV2.S vaccination and SARS-CoV-2 variants. Treatment defined: 15 to 20 received Ad26.COV2.S at low or high dose, single or two shots; roughly five received placebo; per-sample allocation not given. At day 63 after the first vaccine or placebo injection, samples were drawn. Only in-frame clones appear in the TCRdb table, and some are missing; sequencing was by immunoSEQ multiplex PCR. The table records roughly 700,000 clones, around 92% of them present only once. CDR1 is MNHEY and CDR2 is SMNVEV in the germline V gene (reference sequence). Between the trimmed V and J ends, which lost 7 bases and 5 bases, there was a span of 8 bases. The length of the CDR3 is 12 residues.

The sequences come from peripheral blood, collected in a trial of Ad26.COV2.S vaccine versus placebo. The sequence derives from a person between 18 and 65 years old who received the Ad26.COV2.S COVID-19 vaccine or a placebo. The chain recombines TRBV27 with TRBJ2-2; D not certain. The CDR3: CASKKGTGELFF. The CDR3, as DNA: TGTGCCAGCAAGAAAGGAACCGGGGAGCTGTTTTTT.